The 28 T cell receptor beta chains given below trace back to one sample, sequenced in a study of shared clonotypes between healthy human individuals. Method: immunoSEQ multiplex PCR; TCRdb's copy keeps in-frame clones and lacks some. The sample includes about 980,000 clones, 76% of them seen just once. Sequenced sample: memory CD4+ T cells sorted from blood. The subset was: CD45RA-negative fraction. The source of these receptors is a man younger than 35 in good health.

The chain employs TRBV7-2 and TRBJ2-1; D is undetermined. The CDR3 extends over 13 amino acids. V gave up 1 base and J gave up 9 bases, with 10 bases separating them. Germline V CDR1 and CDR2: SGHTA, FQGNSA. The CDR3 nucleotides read TGTGCCAGCAGCTTAGAAGTCACCCTTGAGCAGTTCTTC. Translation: CASSLEVTLEQFF.

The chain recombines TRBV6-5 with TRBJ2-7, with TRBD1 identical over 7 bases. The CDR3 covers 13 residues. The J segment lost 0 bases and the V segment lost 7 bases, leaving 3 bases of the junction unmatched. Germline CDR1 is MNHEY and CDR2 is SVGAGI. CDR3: CASKDRRSYEQYF. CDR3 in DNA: TGTGCCAGCAAGGACAGGCGCTCCTACGAGCAGTACTTC.

Written as DNA, the CDR3 is TGCGCCAGCAGCGGGGGACTAGCGGGGCCTCTCGAGCAGTACTTC. Its translation: CASSGGLAGPLEQYF. The J gene is TRBJ2-7, the V gene TRBV5-1, with 13 bases aligning to TRBD2. V gave up 4 bases and J gave up 6 bases; unmatched junction bases: 7. Germline-derived CDR1 and CDR2 are SGHRS and YFSETQ. The CDR3 runs to 15 residues. The full variable domain, completed using reference TRBV5-1 and TRBJ2-7, is KAGVTQTPRYLIKTRGQQVTLSCSPISGHRSVSWYQQTPGQGLQFLFEYFSETQRNKGNFPGRFSGRQFSNSRSEMNVSTLELGDSALYLCASSGGLAGPLEQYFGPGTRLTVT.

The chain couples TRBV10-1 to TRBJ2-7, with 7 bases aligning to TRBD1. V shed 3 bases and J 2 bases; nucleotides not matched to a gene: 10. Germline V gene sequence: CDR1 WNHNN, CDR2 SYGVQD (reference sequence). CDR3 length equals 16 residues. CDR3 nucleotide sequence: TGCGCCAGCAGTGACCGACAGGGCTCCCTAACCTACGAGCAGTACTTC. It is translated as CASSDRQGSLTYEQYF.

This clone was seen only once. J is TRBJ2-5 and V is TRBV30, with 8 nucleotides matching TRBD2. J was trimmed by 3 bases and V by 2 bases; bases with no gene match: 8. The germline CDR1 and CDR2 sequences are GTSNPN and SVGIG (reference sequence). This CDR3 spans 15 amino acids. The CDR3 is CAWSRSSGSKETQYF. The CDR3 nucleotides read TGTGCCTGGAGTAGGTCTAGCGGGTCCAAAGAGACCCAGTACTTC.

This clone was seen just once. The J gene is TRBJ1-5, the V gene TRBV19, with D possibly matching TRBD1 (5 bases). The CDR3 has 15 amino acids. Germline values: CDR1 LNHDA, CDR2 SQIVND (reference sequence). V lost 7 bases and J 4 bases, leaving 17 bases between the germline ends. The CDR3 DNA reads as TGTGCCAGTACCAGAGCCGGGACCCTAAATCAGCCCCAGCATTTT. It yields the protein CASTRAGTLNQPQHF.

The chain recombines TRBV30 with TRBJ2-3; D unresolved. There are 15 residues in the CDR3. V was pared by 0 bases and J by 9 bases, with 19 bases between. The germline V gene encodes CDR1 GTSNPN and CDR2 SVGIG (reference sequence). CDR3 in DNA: TGTGCCTGGAGTGTATTCCTCCCGGGTATGGAGACGCAGTATTTT. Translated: CAWSVFLPGMETQYF.

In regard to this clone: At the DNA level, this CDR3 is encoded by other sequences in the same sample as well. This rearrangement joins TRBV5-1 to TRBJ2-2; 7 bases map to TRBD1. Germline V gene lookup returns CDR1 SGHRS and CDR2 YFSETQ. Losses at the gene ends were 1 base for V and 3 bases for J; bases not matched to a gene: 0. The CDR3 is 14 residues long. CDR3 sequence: CASSLQGDTGELFF. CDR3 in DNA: TGCGCCAGCAGCTTGCAGGGGGACACCGGGGAGCTGTTTTTT. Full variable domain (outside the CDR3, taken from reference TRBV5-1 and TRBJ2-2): KAGVTQTPRYLIKTRGQQVTLSCSPISGHRSVSWYQQTPGQGLQFLFEYFSETQRNKGNFPGRFSGRQFSNSRSEMNVSTLELGDSALYLCASSLQGDTGELFFGEGSRLTVL.

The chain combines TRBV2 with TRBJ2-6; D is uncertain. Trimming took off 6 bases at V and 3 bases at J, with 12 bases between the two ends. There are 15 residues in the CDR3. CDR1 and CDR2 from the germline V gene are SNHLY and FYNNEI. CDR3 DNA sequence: TGTGCCAGCAGCCCCTCGAACCTTGGGGCCAACGTCCTGACTTTC. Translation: CASSPSNLGANVLTF.

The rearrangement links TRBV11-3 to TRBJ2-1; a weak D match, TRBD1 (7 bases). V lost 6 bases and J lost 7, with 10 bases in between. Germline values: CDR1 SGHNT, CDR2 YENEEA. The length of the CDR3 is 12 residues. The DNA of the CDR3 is TGTGCCAGCAGTGCAGGGGGGAATGAGCAGTTCTTC. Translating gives CASSAGGNEQFF.

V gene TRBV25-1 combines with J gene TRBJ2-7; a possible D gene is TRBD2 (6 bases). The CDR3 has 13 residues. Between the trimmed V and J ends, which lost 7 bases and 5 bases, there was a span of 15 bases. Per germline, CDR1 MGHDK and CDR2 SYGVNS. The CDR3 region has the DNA TGTGCCAGCACCACCCCCGGGGGACACGAGCAGTACTTC. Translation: CASTTPGGHEQYF.

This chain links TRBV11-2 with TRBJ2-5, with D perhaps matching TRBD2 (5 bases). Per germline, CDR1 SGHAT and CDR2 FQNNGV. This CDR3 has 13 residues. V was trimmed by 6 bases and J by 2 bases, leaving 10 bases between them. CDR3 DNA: TGTGCCAGCAGTGCGGGCGGACAAGAGACCCAGTACTTC. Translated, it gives CASSAGGQETQYF.

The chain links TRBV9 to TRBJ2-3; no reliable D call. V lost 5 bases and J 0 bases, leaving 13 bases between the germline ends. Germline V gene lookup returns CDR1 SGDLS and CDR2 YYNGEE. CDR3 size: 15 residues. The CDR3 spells CASSRTPSSTDTQYF. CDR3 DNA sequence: TGTGCCAGCAGTCGGACCCCATCTAGCACAGATACGCAGTATTTT.

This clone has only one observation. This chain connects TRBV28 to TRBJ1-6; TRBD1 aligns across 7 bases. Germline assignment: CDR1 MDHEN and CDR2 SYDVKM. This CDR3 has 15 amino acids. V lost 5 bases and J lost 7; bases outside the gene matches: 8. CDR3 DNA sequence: TGTGCCAGCAGTCCCCGGGACAGCGAAAATTCACCCCTCCACTTT. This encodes CASSPRDSENSPLHF.

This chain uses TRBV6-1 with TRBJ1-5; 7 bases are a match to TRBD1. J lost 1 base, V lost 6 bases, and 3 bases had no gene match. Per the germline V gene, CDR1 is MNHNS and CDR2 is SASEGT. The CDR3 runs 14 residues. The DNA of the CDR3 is TGTGCCAGCAGATCGGGACAGAGCAATCAGCCCCAGCATTTT. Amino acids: CASRSGQSNQPQHF.

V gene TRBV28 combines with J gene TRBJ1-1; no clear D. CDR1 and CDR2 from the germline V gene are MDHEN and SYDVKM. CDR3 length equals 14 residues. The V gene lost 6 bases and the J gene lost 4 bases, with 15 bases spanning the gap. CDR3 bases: TGTGCCAGCAGCCGGTACGGGGAGGGCACTGAAGCTTTCTTT. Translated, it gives CASSRYGEGTEAFF.

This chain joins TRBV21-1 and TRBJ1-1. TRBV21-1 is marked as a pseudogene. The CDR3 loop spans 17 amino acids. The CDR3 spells CASSPRPRWGMNTEAFF. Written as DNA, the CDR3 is TGTGCCAGCAGTCCGCGCCCCCGCTGGGGTATGAACACTGAAGCTTTCTTT.

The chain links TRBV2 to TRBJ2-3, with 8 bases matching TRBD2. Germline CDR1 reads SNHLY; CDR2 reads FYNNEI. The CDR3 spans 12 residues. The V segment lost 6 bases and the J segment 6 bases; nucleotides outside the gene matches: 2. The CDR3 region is CASRRLADTQYF. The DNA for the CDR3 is TGTGCCAGCAGGCGACTAGCGGATACGCAGTATTTT.

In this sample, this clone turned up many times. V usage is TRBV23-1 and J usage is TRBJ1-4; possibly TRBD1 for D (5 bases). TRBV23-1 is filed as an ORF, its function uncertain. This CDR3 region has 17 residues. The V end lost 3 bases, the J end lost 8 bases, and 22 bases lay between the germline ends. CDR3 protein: CASSHLPPDTNGEKLFF. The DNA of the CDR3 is TGCGCCAGCAGTCATCTCCCACCGGACACAAATGGGGAAAAACTGTTTTTT.

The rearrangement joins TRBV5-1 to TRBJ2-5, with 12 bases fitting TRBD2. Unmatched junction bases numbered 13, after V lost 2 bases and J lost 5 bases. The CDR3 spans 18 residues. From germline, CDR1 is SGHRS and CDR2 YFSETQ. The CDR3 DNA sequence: TGCGCCAGCAGCTTAAGGCCTAGCGGGAGGGCCTTCGGGGAGACCCAGTACTTC. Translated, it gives CASSLRPSGRAFGETQYF.

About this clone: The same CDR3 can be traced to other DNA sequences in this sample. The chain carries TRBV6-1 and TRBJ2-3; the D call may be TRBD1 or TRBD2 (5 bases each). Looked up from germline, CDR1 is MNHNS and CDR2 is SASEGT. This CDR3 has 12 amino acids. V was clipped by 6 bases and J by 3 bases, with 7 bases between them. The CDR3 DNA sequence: TGTGCCAGCAGCTGGGGGACAGATACGCAGTATTTT. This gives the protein CASSWGTDTQYF.

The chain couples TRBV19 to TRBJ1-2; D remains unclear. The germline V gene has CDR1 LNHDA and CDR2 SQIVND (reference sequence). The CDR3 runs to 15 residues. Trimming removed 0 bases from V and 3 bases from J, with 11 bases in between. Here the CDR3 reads CASSIDHAVYYGYTF. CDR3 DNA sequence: TGTGCCAGTAGTATAGATCACGCAGTTTACTATGGCTACACCTTC.

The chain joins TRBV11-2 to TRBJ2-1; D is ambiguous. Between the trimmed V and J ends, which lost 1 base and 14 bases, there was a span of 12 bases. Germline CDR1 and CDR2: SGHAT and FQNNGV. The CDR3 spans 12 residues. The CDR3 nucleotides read TGTGCCAGCAGCTTAGGAGTAGCACGAGAGTTCTTC. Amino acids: CASSLGVAREFF.

The CDR3 protein is CASSPSPGQGEGETQYF. The CDR3 coding sequence is TGTGCCAGCAGCCCCTCTCCGGGACAGGGAGAGGGAGAGACCCAGTACTTC. V is TRBV5-4 and J is TRBJ2-5; 9 positions agree with TRBD1. V lost 4 bases and J lost 4; bases outside the gene matches: 14. The CDR3 sequence is 17 residues long. Germline V gene lookup returns CDR1 SGHNT and CDR2 YYREEE (reference sequence).

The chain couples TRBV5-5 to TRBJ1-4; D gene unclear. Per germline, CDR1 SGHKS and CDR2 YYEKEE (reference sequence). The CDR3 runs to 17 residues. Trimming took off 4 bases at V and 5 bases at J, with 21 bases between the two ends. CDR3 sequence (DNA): TGTGCCAGCAGCGGAGAAGGTGCCCCCAGACCAAATGAAAAACTGTTTTTT. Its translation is CASSGEGAPRPNEKLFF.

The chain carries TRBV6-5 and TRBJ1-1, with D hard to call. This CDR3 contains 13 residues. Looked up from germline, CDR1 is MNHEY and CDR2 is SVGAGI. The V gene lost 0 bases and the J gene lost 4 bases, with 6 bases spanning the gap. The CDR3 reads CASSYSTVTEAFF. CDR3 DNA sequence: TGTGCCAGCAGTTACTCGACGGTCACTGAAGCTTTCTTT.

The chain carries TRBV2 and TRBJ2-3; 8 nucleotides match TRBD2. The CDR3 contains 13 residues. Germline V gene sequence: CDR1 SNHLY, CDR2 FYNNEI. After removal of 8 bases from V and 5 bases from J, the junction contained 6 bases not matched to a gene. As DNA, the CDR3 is TGTGCCAGCTTAGGACTAGCCTTAGATACGCAGTATTTT. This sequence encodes CASLGLALDTQYF. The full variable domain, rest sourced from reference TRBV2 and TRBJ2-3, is EPEVTQTPSHQVTQMGQEVILRCVPISNHLYFYWYRQILGQKVEFLVSFYNNEISEKSEIFDDQFSVERPDGSNFTLKIRSTKLEDSAMYFCASLGLALDTQYFGPGTRLTVL.

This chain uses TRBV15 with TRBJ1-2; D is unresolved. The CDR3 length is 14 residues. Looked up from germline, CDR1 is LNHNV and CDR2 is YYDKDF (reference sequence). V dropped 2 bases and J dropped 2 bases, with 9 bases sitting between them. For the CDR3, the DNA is TGTGCCACCAGCAGAAGGACGGAAAACTATGGCTACACCTTC. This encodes CATSRRTENYGYTF.